Each of the 13 T cell receptor beta chains below was sequenced from the same sample in a study of shared clonotypes between healthy human individuals. Profiling relied on immunoSEQ multiplex PCR, and the TCRdb table lists in-frame clones only, not all of them. The repertoire holds about 180,000 clones, with just under 95% as singletons. Material: naive CD4+ T cells sorted from blood. Subset described: CD45RA+ positively selected. These receptor sequences come from a woman under 40 in good health.

The sample holds a few counts of this clone. The chain couples TRBV7-6 to TRBJ2-7, with 8 bases that match TRBD2. This CDR3 is built from 15 residues. With 6 bases clipped from V and 3 bases from J, the junction kept 10 bases outside the gene matches. Germline V gives CDR1 SGHVS, CDR2 FNYEAQ. The DNA for the CDR3 is TGTGCCAGCAGGCAGGCCCCAGCGGGAGTCTACGAGCAGTACTTC. This codes for CASRQAPAGVYEQYF.

CDR3 sequence: CASSQAGVDTQYF. CDR3 nucleotide sequence: TGTGCCAGCAGCCAAGCGGGTGTAGATACGCAGTATTTT. J is TRBJ2-3 and V is TRBV7-9, with D maybe TRBD2 (6 bases). Trimming removed 5 bases at V and 5 bases at J, with 11 bases between. The CDR3 runs to 13 residues. CDR1 is SEHNR, CDR2 FQNEAQ, per germline (reference sequence).

This chain joins TRBV5-8 and TRBJ2-7; D might be TRBD2 (6 bases). Trimming left V 6 bases short and J 2 bases short, with 12 bases between. CDR1 SGHTS and CDR2 YDEGEE come from the germline V gene. CDR3 length: 13 amino acids. The CDR3: CASISRGTYEQYF. CDR3 nucleotide sequence: TGTGCCAGCATCAGCCGGGGGACCTACGAGCAGTACTTC.

Only one count was recorded for this clone. J is TRBJ2-7 and V is TRBV19, with D perhaps TRBD1 or TRBD2 (5 bases each). This CDR3 contains 14 residues. Germline CDR1 is LNHDA and CDR2 is SQIVND (reference sequence). V shed 4 bases and J shed 3 bases, with 13 bases lying between them. The CDR3 DNA follows: TGTGCCAGTAGTAGAAGGGACGGATTCTACGAGCAGTACTTC. It yields the protein CASSRRDGFYEQYF.

This CDR3 reads CSARLEETQYF. DNA for the CDR3: TGCAGTGCTAGATTGGAAGAGACCCAGTACTTC. The genes are TRBV20-1 and TRBJ2-5; no firm D call. The CDR3 consists of 11 residues. V lost 2 bases and J lost 3, with 4 bases in between. The germline CDR1 and CDR2 sequences are DFQATT and SNEGSKA (reference sequence).

V usage is TRBV12-5 and J usage is TRBJ2-2; D uncertain. This CDR3 has 16 amino acids. Germline loops: CDR1 LGHNT, CDR2 FRNRAP. The V gene lost 0 bases and the J gene lost 0 bases, with 8 bases spanning the gap. The CDR3 DNA follows: TGTGCTAGTGGTTTGGTGGTAGCCCCGAACACCGGGGAGCTGTTTTTT. This gives the protein CASGLVVAPNTGELFF.

The chain joins TRBV6-5 to TRBJ2-7; 7 bases match TRBD1. The trim removed 5 bases at V and 1 base at J, leaving 5 bases unmatched. Germline V lookup: CDR1 MNHEY, CDR2 SVGAGI. The CDR3 consists of 14 residues. The CDR3, as DNA: TGTGCCAGCAGTACGACAGGGCCTTCCTACGAGCAGTACTTC. Amino acid sequence: CASSTTGPSYEQYF.

The J gene is TRBJ2-6, the V gene TRBV19, with a possible D match to TRBD2 (6 bases). Germline V gives CDR1 LNHDA, CDR2 SQIVND (reference sequence). V was clipped by 5 bases and J by 2 bases, with 25 bases between them. This CDR3 spans 20 amino acids. The CDR3 protein is CASSRTGWDFTSPGANVLTF. The CDR3 region has the DNA TGTGCCAGTAGTCGTACGGGTTGGGACTTTACTAGCCCTGGGGCCAACGTCCTGACTTTC.

The V call is TRBV28, the J call TRBJ2-7; D is uncertain. V lost 4 bases and J 6 bases, leaving 16 bases between the germline ends. Germline V lookup: CDR1 MDHEN, CDR2 SYDVKM. The CDR3 is 14 residues long. CDR3 amino acids: CASSSPVVAGEQYF. As DNA, the CDR3 is TGTGCCAGCAGTTCCCCTGTTGTAGCAGGCGAGCAGTACTTC.

This clone was seen only once. This rearrangement joins TRBV4-1 to TRBJ2-7; D is unclear. The V end lost 0 bases, the J end lost 2 bases, and 17 bases lay between the germline ends. CDR3 length: 17 residues. Germline V gene sequence: CDR1 MGHRA, CDR2 YSYEKL. CDR3 bases: TGCGCCAGCAGCCAAGATCTTCTAGGGATGAGGACCTACGAGCAGTACTTC. It codes for CASSQDLLGMRTYEQYF.

V gene TRBV27 combines with J gene TRBJ2-1; 7 bases agree with TRBD2. V gave up 1 base and J gave up 8 bases; unmatched junction bases: 11. This CDR3 is 16 amino acids long. Germline V gene sequence: CDR1 MNHEY, CDR2 SMNVEV (reference sequence). The CDR3 region has the DNA TGTGCCAGCAGTTTATATAATCTAGCTGGGAGGGATGAGCAGTTCTTC. Protein product: CASSLYNLAGRDEQFF.

J is TRBJ2-6 and V is TRBV15; D is unresolved. CDR1 LNHNV and CDR2 YYDKDF come from the germline V gene (reference sequence). Trimming took 3 bases from V and 5 from J, leaving 11 bases between them. CDR3 length: 15 amino acids. The CDR3 DNA reads as TGTGCCACCAGCAGTCTTGGGATCCGGGCCAACGTCCTGACTTTC. Protein product: CATSSLGIRANVLTF.

This clone was detected only a few times. The chain has TRBV4-2 and TRBJ1-1; D is undetermined. The CDR3 runs 14 residues. Germline V gene lookup returns CDR1 LGHNA and CDR2 YNFKEQ. V shed 3 bases and J shed 2 bases, with 10 bases lying between them. The chain's CDR3 is CASSQPVGNTEAFF. The CDR3 bases are TGTGCCAGCAGCCAGCCGGTCGGAAACACTGAAGCTTTCTTT.